This TCR beta chain was sequenced during a study of PD-L1 blockade in urothelial cancer. Some clones are missing from TCRdb's copy, which holds only in-frame ones; the method was immunoSEQ multiplex PCR. The table lists 30,000 to 35,000 clones, around 80% of them singletons. The sample holds a few counts of this clone. This TCR derives from a man between 60 and 70 years old with urothelial cancer. The source was PBMCs, collected around atezolizumab (anti-PD-L1) treatment.

CDR3 nucleotide sequence: TGTGCCAGCAAAAGCGGGAGCGCAGATACGCAGTATTTT. Translating it yields CASKSGSADTQYF. The gene calls are TRBV2 and TRBJ2-3; TRBD2 agrees at 8 bases. V gave up 7 bases and J gave up 4 bases; unmatched junction bases: 4. Germline CDR1 is SNHLY and CDR2 is FYNNEI. CDR3 length equals 13 residues.